Listed below are T cell receptor beta chains from one sample, sequenced in a study of T cells in Graves' hyperthyroidism and ophthalmopathy. Via MiXCR, TCRdb re-called the multiplex PCR reads, giving one row per CDR3 protein. Altogether 350,000 to 400,000 distinct CDR3 sequences are present, under 20% being singletons, with the ten largest covering over 35%. Material: blood. These receptors were collected from a man aged 18 to 29 with Graves' ophthalmopathy. Both conserved end residues are part of each CDR3. Each record gives: J gene, V gene, D gene, clone size, CDR3 protein, CDR3 DNA. D genes are given only for firm matches. Size is stated for part of the rows, as once, few or many counts, or as a class when the clone is expanded.

TRBJ2-2 TRBV19 . . CASSGSGELFF TGTGCCAGTAGTGGCTCCGGGGAGCTGTTTTTT
TRBJ2-2 TRBV24-1 . once CATRRGGAGELFF TGTGCCACCAGGAGGGGAGGAGCCGGGGAGCTGTTTTTT
TRBJ1-2 TRBV19 TRBD1 . CASSNRDRQPYGYTF TGTGCCAGTAGTAACCGGGACAGGCAACCATATGGCTACACCTTC
TRBJ2-7 TRBV11-1 . many CASSEPKEGQSYEQYF TGTGCCAGCAGCGAACCAAAGGAGGGACAGTCCTACGAGCAGTACTTC
TRBJ2-4 TRBV20-1 TRBD1 . CSARFGAGQGIPLAKNIQYF TGCAGTGCTAGATTTGGCGCGGGACAGGGTATCCCTCTAGCCAAAAACATTCAGTACTTC
TRBJ1-2 TRBV2 TRBD1 many CASRKGQGGYGYTF TGTGCCAGCAGAAAGGGACAGGGAGGATATGGCTACACCTTC
TRBJ2-3 TRBV20-1 . . CSAPTGDTQYF TGCAGTGCTCCGACAGGTGATACGCAGTATTTT
TRBJ2-1 TRBV7-7 . . CASSLAKDYEQFF TGTGCTAGCAGCTTAGCGAAGGATTATGAGCAGTTCTTC
TRBJ2-7 TRBV5-1 TRBD1 . CASSPGTDLKYEQYF TGCGCCAGCAGCCCAGGGACAGACCTTAAGTACGAGCAGTACTTC
TRBJ1-4 TRBV2 . many CATRGGNEKLFF TGTGCCACCCGGGGGGGGAACGAAAAACTGTTTTTT
TRBJ1-1 TRBV10-3 . . CAITPGQSFKDTEAFF TGTGCCATCACCCCGGGTCAAAGCTTTAAGGACACTGAAGCTTTCTTT